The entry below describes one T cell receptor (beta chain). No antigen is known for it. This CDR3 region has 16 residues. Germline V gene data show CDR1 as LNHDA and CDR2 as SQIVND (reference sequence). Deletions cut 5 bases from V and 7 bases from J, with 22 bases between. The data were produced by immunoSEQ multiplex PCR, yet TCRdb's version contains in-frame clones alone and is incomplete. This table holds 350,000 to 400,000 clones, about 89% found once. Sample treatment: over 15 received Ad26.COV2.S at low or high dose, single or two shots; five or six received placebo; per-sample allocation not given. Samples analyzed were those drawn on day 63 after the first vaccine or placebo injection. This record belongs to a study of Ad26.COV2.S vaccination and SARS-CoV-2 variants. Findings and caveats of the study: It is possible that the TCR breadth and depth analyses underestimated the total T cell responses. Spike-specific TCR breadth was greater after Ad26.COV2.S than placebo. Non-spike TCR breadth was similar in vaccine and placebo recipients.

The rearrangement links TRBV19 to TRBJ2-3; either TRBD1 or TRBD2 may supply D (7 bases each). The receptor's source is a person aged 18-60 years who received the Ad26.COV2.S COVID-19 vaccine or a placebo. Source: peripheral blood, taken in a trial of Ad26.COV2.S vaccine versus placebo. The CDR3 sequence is CASSPGGGAHRNTQYF. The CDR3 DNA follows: TGTGCCAGTAGTCCAGGGGGAGGGGCGCATAGGAATACGCAGTATTTT.